Following are 2 T cell receptor beta chains from one sample sequenced in a study of T cell responses to AZD1222 COVID-19 vaccine. The method was immunoSEQ multiplex PCR; TCRdb's version includes in-frame clones alone and lacks a portion of them. Of roughly 100,000 clones listed, roughly 86% are singletons. The sequencing here drew on peripheral blood, taken on day 0 of AZD1222 vaccination. All receptors come from an adult in good health.

The chain couples TRBV5-1 to TRBJ2-2, with 10 bases that match TRBD2. There are 16 residues in the CDR3. Germline CDR1 reads SGHRS; CDR2 reads YFSETQ. Trimming removed 6 bases from V and 5 bases from J; junction bases left unmatched: 10. The CDR3 region is CASNEGTSGITGELFF. The CDR3, as DNA: TGCGCCAGCAACGAGGGAACTAGCGGGATAACCGGGGAGCTGTTTTTT. The full variable domain, completed using reference TRBV5-1 and TRBJ2-2, is KAGVTQTPRYLIKTRGQQVTLSCSPISGHRSVSWYQQTPGQGLQFLFEYFSETQRNKGNFPGRFSGRQFSNSRSEMNVSTLELGDSALYLCASNEGTSGITGELFFGEGSRLTVL.

This clone was observed a single time. The genes are TRBV24-1 and TRBJ2-3; 8 bases are shared with TRBD2. CDR1 and CDR2 (germline): KGHDR, SFDVKD. The CDR3 sequence is 15 residues long. V was clipped by 4 bases and J by 3 bases; unmatched bases: 5. CDR3 in amino acids: CATSDPPGGTDTQYF. The CDR3 nucleotides read TGTGCCACCAGTGACCCCCCGGGGGGGACAGATACGCAGTATTTT.